This T cell receptor (beta chain) was recovered during a study of low-dose radiotherapy and immunotherapy resistance in tumors. TRAV- and TRBV-specific primers were used for first-strand cDNA, which covered alpha and beta chains. For amplifying TCRs, the PCR ran for approximately 21 cycles with Phusion, which was used together with a constant-region primer and the adapter on the V primers. One entry per CDR3 protein results from TCRdb running MiXCR on the reads. Of about 16,000 distinct CDR3 sequences listed, around 74% are singletons. Trimming removed 5 bases from V and 6 bases from J, with 12 bases in between. Germline assignment: CDR1 SGHNT and CDR2 YYREEE (reference sequence). This CDR3 contains 12 residues.

This sequence joins TRBV5-4 and TRBJ2-7, with TRBD2 as a possible D gene (6 bases). The source is a human donor with advanced metastatic prostate, ovarian, gallbladder or colorectal cancer (not recorded which). This table probably holds off-target reads from a library built for another chain. DNA of the CDR3: TGTGCCAGCAGTCTTGGAGGGTTCGAGCAGTACTTC. This sequence encodes CASSLGGFEQYF.